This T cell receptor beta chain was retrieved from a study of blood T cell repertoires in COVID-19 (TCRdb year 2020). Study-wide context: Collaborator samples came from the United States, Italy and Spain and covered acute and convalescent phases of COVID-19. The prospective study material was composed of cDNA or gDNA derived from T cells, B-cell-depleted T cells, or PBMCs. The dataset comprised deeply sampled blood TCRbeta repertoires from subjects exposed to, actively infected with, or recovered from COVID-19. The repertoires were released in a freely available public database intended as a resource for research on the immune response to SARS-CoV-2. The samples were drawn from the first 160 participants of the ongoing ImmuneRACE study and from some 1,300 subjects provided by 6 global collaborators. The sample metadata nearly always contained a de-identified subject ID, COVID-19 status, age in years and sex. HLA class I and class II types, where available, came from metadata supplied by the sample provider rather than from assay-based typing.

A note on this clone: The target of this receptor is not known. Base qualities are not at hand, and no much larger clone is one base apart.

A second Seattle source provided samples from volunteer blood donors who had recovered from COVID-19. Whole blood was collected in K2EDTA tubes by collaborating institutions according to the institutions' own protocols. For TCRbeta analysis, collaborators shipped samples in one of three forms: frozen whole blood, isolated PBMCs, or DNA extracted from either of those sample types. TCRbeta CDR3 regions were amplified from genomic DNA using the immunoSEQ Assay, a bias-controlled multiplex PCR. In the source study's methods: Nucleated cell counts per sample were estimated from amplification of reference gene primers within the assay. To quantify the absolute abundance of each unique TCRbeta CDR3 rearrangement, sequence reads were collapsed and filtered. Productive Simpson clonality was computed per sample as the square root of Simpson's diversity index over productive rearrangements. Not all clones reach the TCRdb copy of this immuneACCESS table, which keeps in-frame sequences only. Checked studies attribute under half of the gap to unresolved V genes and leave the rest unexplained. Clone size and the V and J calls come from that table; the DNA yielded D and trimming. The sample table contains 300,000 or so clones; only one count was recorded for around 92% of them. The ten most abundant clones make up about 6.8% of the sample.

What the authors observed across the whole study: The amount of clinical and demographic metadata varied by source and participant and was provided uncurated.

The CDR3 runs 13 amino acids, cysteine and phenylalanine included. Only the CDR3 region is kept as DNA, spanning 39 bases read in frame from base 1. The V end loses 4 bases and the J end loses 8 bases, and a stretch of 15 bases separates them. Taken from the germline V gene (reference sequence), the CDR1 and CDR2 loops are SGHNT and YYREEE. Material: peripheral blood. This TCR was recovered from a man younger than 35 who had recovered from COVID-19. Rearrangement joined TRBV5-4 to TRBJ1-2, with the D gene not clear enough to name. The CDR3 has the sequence CASSPAPTMGYTF. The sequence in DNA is TGTGCCAGCAGCCCCGCCCCTACTATGGGCTACACCTTC.